In this sample, the clone carrying this T cell receptor (beta chain) turned up once. The CDR3 is made up of 16 amino acids. The germline V gene encodes CDR1 SQVTM and CDR2 ANQGSEA. V was trimmed by 5 bases and J by 0 bases, leaving 14 bases between them. This table comes from immunoSEQ multiplex PCR, and its TCRdb copy is limited to in-frame clones, with some not included. The table has 80,000 to 100,000 clones, 81% seen once. These data originate in a study of blood T cell repertoires in COVID-19. Study-level information: Donors in the United States, Italy and Spain gave samples during acute or convalescent COVID-19. Nucleic acid was either cDNA or gDNA, and it came from T cells, B-cell-depleted T cells, or PBMCs.

What was sequenced was peripheral blood. The chain joins TRBV29-1 to TRBJ2-6; D unclear. The TCR comes from a man aged 55 to 70 with acute or convalescent COVID-19. The CDR3 DNA reads TGCAGCGTTCAACTTGACATAGACTCTGGGGCCAACGTCCTGACTTTC. Residues: CSVQLDIDSGANVLTF.